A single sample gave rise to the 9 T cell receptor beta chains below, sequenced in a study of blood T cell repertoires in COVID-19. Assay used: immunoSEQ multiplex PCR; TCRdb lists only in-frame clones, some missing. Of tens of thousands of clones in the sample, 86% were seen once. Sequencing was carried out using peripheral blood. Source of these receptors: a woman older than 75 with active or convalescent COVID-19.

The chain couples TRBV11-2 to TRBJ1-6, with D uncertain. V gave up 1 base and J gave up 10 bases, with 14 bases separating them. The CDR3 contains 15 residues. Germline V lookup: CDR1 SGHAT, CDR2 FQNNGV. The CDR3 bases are TGTGCCAGCAGCTTAGTGCGTGGGAGATCGTCACCCCTCCACTTT. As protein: CASSLVRGRSSPLHF.

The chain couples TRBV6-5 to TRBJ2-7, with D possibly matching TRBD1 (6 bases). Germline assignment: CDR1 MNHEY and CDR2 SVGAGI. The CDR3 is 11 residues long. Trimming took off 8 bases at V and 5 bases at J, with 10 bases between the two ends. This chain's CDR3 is CASSRGNEQYF. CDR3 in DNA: TGTGCCAGCTCCAGGGGAAACGAGCAGTACTTC.

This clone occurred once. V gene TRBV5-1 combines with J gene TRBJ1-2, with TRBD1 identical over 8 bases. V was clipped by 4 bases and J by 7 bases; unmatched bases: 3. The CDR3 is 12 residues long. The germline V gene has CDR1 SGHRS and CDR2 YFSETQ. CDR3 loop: CASSQGQGGYTF. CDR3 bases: TGCGCCAGCAGCCAAGGACAGGGTGGCTACACCTTC.

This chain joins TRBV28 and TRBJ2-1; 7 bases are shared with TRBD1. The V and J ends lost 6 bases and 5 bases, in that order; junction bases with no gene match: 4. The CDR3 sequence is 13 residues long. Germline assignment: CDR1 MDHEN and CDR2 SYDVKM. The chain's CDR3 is CASRLTGNNEQFF. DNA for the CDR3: TGTGCCAGCAGGTTGACAGGGAACAATGAGCAGTTCTTC.

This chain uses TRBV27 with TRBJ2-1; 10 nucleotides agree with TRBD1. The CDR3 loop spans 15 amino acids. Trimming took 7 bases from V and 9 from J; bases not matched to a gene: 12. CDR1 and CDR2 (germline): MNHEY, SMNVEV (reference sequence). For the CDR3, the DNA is TGTGCCAGCAACCCACCGGGACAGGGGTCGCGTGAGCAGTTCTTC. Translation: CASNPPGQGSREQFF.

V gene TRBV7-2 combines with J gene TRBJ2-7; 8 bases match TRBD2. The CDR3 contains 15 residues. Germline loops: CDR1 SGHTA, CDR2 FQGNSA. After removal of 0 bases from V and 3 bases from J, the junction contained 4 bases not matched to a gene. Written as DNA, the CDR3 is TGTGCCAGCAGCTTAGCGAGCGGGGGCCTCTACGAGCAGTACTTC. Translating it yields CASSLASGGLYEQYF.

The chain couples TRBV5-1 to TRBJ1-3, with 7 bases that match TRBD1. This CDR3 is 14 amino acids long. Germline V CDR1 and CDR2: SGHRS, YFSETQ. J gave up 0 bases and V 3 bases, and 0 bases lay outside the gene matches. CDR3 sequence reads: CASSSGGSGNTIYF. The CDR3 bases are TGCGCCAGCAGCTCAGGGGGCTCTGGAAACACCATATATTTT.

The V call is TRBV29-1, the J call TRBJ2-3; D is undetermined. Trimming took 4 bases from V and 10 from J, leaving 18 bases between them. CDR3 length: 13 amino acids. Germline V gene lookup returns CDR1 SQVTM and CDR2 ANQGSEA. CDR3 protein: CSVVSDWLSAQYF. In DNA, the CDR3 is TGCAGCGTTGTCTCCGACTGGTTGAGCGCGCAGTATTTT.

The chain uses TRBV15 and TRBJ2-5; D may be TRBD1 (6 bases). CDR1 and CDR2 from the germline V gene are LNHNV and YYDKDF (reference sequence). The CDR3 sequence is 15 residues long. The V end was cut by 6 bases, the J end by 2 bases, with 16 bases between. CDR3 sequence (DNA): TGTGCCACCAGTTTTGATGGGACACGTCAAGAGACCCAGTACTTC. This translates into CATSFDGTRQETQYF.